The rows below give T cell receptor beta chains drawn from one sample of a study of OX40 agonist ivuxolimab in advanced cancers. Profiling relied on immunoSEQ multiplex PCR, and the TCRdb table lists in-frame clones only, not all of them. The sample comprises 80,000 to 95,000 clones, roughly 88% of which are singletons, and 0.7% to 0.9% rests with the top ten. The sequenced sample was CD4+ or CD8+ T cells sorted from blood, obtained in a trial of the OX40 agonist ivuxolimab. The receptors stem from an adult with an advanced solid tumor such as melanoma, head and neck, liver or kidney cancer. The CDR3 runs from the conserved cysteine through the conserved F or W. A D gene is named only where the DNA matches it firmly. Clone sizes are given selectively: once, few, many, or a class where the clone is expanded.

TGTGCCAGCACCTTAAAGGCAGGGGCCTACGAGCAGTACTTC,CASTLKAGAYEQYF,TRBJ2-7,-,-,TRBV6-5
TGCGCCAGCAGCTGGTGGGGGACTAGGGCCGGGGAGCTGTTTTTT,CASSWWGTRAGELFF,TRBJ2-2,TRBD2,few,TRBV5-1
TGTGCCAGCAGTGGACGGGACACCGCGAACACCGGGGAGCTGTTTTTT,CASSGRDTANTGELFF,TRBJ2-2,-,once,TRBV2
TGTGCCAGCAGCCTGATGGGGGGACCCTACGAGCAGTACTTC,CASSLMGGPYEQYF,TRBJ2-7,-,once,TRBV7-2
TGTGCCAGCAGTACGACAGGGGGCGCGGGCACTGAAGCTTTCTTT,CASSTTGGAGTEAFF,TRBJ1-1,TRBD1,-,TRBV28
TGCACCACCGGCAGGGAGGACAATCAGCCCCAGCATTTT,CTTGREDNQPQHF,TRBJ1-5,-,-,TRBV6-1
TGTGCCAGCAATCATCCGGGACAGGGGGCCGGGGAGCTGTTTTTT,CASNHPGQGAGELFF,TRBJ2-2,TRBD1,once,TRBV2
TGTGCCCGGAGTACAGGGTATTCTCCCTACGAGCAGTACTTC,CARSTGYSPYEQYF,TRBJ2-7,-,-,TRBV30
TGTGCCAGCAGTTTAGACACCTTGAACACCGGGGAGCTGTTTTTT,CASSLDTLNTGELFF,TRBJ2-2,-,-,TRBV27
TGTGCCAGCAGCGCCTTGAAAGCGGGGCAAGAGACCCAGTACTTC,CASSALKAGQETQYF,TRBJ2-5,TRBD2,-,TRBV9
TGTGCCAGCAGCTTAGGAGGAGGCAATCAGCCCCAGCATTTT,CASSLGGGNQPQHF,TRBJ1-5,-,-,TRBV7-2
TGCAGCGTTGAAGGGAGGGCAGGGGGCGCCGGGTCGGCAGATACGCAGTATTTT,CSVEGRAGGAGSADTQYF,TRBJ2-3,TRBD1,-,TRBV29-1
TGTGCCAGCAGCTCAGGGGGAAGGGGCCAAGAGACCCAGTACTTC,CASSSGGRGQETQYF,TRBJ2-5,TRBD1,-,TRBV5-4
TGTGCCAGTAGTAGCGCTATCTGGGAGGGAATCGTTCAGCCCCAGCATTTT,CASSSAIWEGIVQPQHF,TRBJ1-5,-,-,TRBV19
TGCAGTGCACCCGCAGATACGCAGTATTTT,CSAPADTQYF,TRBJ2-3,-,-,TRBV20-1
TGTGCCAGCAGCTTAAGCCACGGGACAGGATATTGGGGCGGGGATCGGCCCCAGCATTTT,CASSLSHGTGYWGGDRPQHF,TRBJ1-5,TRBD1,-,TRBV5-4
TGTGCCAGTAGTATGCGCCCGGGACAGCCCCAGCATTTT,CASSMRPGQPQHF,TRBJ1-5,-,-,TRBV19
TGCGCCAGCAGCTGGACAGAATCCACACTCTCTGGGGCCAACGTCCTGACTTTC,CASSWTESTLSGANVLTF,TRBJ2-6,-,-,TRBV5-1
TGTGCCAGCAGCCTCCGGGACAGGGATGGTGGCTACACCTTC,CASSLRDRDGGYTF,TRBJ1-2,TRBD1,-,TRBV27
TGTGCCAGCAGCGCGAGACTAGCTTATGAGCAGTTCTTC,CASSARLAYEQFF,TRBJ2-1,TRBD2,-,TRBV11-3
TGTGCCAGCAGTTCACCAGGGATTAATGAAAAACTGTTTTTT,CASSSPGINEKLFF,TRBJ1-4,-,-,TRBV28
TGTGCCTGGTCGGACAGGGGTCAGCCCCAGCATTTT,CAWSDRGQPQHF,TRBJ1-5,TRBD1,-,TRBV30
TGTGCCAGCAGCTTATATGAGGACACTGAAGCTTTCTTT,CASSLYEDTEAFF,TRBJ1-1,-,-,TRBV7-3